Below are 30 T cell receptor beta chains sequenced from a single sample in a study of T cell changes during pregnancy in multiple sclerosis. TCRdb's table, derived via immunoSEQ multiplex PCR, lists solely in-frame clones and lacks some. This table holds 50,000 to 70,000 clones, roughly 92% found once. The sequencing used peripheral blood, collected in the second trimester of pregnancy. The receptor source for this set is a female donor with multiple sclerosis, enrolled in a pregnancy study.

This chain links TRBV19 with TRBJ2-7; possible D gene TRBD1, 5 bases. CDR1 and CDR2 from the germline V gene are LNHDA and SQIVND (reference sequence). The V end was cut by 7 bases, the J end by 4 bases, with 17 bases between. CDR3 length equals 14 residues. The CDR3 DNA reads TGTGCCAGTACCCCAAGGGGTGGGATGTACGAGCAGTACTTC. It yields the protein CASTPRGGMYEQYF.

V gene TRBV30 combines with J gene TRBJ2-1; no definite D call. Germline V gene sequence: CDR1 GTSNPN, CDR2 SVGIG (reference sequence). V lost 3 bases and J lost 0, with 12 bases in between. The CDR3 contains 15 residues. CDR3 nucleotides: TGTGCCTGGAGCGAAGACTTGGGCTCCTACAATGAGCAGTTCTTC. Translating it yields CAWSEDLGSYNEQFF. The complete variable domain, with remaining parts taken from reference TRBV30 and TRBJ2-1, reads SQTIHQWPATLVQPVGSPLSLECTVEGTSNPNLYWYRQAAGRGLQLLFYSVGIGQISSEVPQNLSASRPQDRQFILSSKKLLLSDSGFYLCAWSEDLGSYNEQFFGPGTRLTVL.

The chain has TRBV7-2 and TRBJ2-2; TRBD2 matches at 16 bases. The CDR3 runs to 16 residues. In germline, CDR1 is SGHTA, CDR2 FQGNSA. V gave up 7 bases and J gave up 6 bases; unmatched junction bases: 5. DNA for the CDR3: TGTGCCAGCACCGTGGGACTAGCGGGAGGGGCCGGGGAGCTGTTTTTT. It yields the protein CASTVGLAGGAGELFF.

The chain is built from TRBV11-1 and TRBJ2-7, with 7 positions matching TRBD2. V was clipped by 2 bases and J by 6 bases; unmatched bases: 13. The germline CDR1 and CDR2 sequences are SGHAT and FQDESV (reference sequence). CDR3 size: 16 residues. CDR3 protein: CASSLLLGGSGAEQYF. CDR3 bases: TGTGCCAGCAGCTTACTCTTGGGCGGGAGTGGCGCCGAGCAGTACTTC.

V gene TRBV19 combines with J gene TRBJ1-5; no firm D call. Deletions cut 4 bases from V and 5 bases from J, with 24 bases between. The CDR3 spans 18 residues. In germline, CDR1 is LNHDA, CDR2 SQIVND (reference sequence). CDR3 protein: CASSTILETGSNYQPQHF. CDR3 in DNA: TGTGCCAGTAGTACCATTCTAGAGACGGGATCAAATTATCAGCCCCAGCATTTT.

The V call is TRBV7-9, the J call TRBJ2-7; a weak D match, TRBD2 (6 bases). The V and J ends lost 1 base and 2 bases respectively, with 9 bases between them. This CDR3 has 14 residues. CDR1 and CDR2 (germline): SEHNR, FQNEAQ (reference sequence). The CDR3 reads CASSLGGVPYEQYF. The CDR3 DNA reads as TGTGCCAGCAGCTTAGGCGGGGTTCCCTACGAGCAGTACTTC.

This sequence joins TRBV5-1 and TRBJ2-1; 8 bases line up with TRBD1. The CDR3 covers 16 residues. Germline CDR1 and CDR2: SGHRS and YFSETQ. With 0 bases clipped from V and 2 bases from J, the junction kept 4 bases outside the gene matches. CDR3 in amino acids: CASSLVVGQAYNEQFF. For the CDR3, the DNA is TGCGCCAGCAGCTTGGTGGTGGGACAGGCCTACAATGAGCAGTTCTTC.

The genes are TRBV28 and TRBJ2-5; no clear D. CDR3 length: 15 residues. CDR1 MDHEN and CDR2 SYDVKM come from the germline V gene. V was cut by 3 bases and J by 2 bases, with 13 bases left in between. The CDR3 DNA is TGTGCCAGCAGTTTGGCCCTAGGTGGGCAAGAGACCCAGTACTTC. It specifies CASSLALGGQETQYF.

J is TRBJ2-1 and V is TRBV4-2; D gene ambiguous. Germline V lookup: CDR1 LGHNA, CDR2 YNFKEQ. V gave up 4 bases and J gave up 2 bases, with 12 bases separating them. The CDR3 length is 15 residues. The CDR3 bases are TGTGCCAGCAGCCCCGGAGAGTCGACCTACAATGAGCAGTTCTTC. As protein: CASSPGESTYNEQFF.

The chain carries TRBV14 and TRBJ2-5; TRBD1 might be the D (6 bases). CDR3 length: 14 residues. Germline CDR1 SGHDN, CDR2 FVKESK. Trimming stripped 4 bases from V and 4 bases from J, with 13 bases between. The CDR3 sequence is CASSRTGSRETQYF. DNA for the CDR3: TGTGCCAGCAGCCGCACAGGGTCGAGAGAGACCCAGTACTTC.

The rearrangement joins TRBV7-9 to TRBJ1-1; D is perhaps TRBD1 (6 bases). V lost 3 bases and J lost 6, with 20 bases in between. Germline CDR1 reads SEHNR; CDR2 reads FQNEAQ (reference sequence). This CDR3 has 16 residues. The CDR3 protein is CASSLGGRSVYPEAFF. In DNA form, the CDR3 reads TGTGCCAGCAGCTTGGGGGGGCGGTCGGTCTACCCTGAAGCTTTCTTT.

J is TRBJ2-5 and V is TRBV14; 10 bases map to TRBD2. Germline V gives CDR1 SGHDN, CDR2 FVKESK. V dropped 1 base and J dropped 5; count of bases not matched to a gene: 10. The CDR3 totals 17 residues. DNA of the CDR3: TGTGCCAGCAGCCAAGTTTACAGCGGGAGGGGCGGGGAGACCCAGTACTTC. Protein product: CASSQVYSGRGGETQYF.

The chain is built from TRBV30 and TRBJ1-3; 8 bases agree with TRBD1. There are 15 residues in the CDR3. The J segment lost 0 bases and the V segment lost 5 bases, leaving 6 bases of the junction unmatched. Germline assignment: CDR1 GTSNPN and CDR2 SVGIG (reference sequence). The CDR3 loop reads CAWVDRGNSGNTIYF. In nucleotides, the CDR3 is TGTGCCTGGGTCGACAGGGGAAACTCTGGAAACACCATATATTTT.

The chain combines TRBV2 with TRBJ2-7, with 8 bases lining up with TRBD2. V dropped 6 bases and J dropped 3; count of bases not matched to a gene: 4. The CDR3 has 13 residues. Per the germline V gene, CDR1 is SNHLY and CDR2 is FYNNEI. This chain's CDR3 is CASRASGSYEQYF. The CDR3 nucleotides read TGTGCCAGCAGAGCAAGCGGGAGCTACGAGCAGTACTTC.

In this sample, this clone turned up once. The V call is TRBV9, the J call TRBJ1-1; tentatively, D is TRBD1 (6 bases). Trimming took 3 bases from V and 1 from J, leaving 7 bases between them. Germline CDR1 and CDR2: SGDLS and YYNGEE. The CDR3 contains 13 residues. This chain's CDR3 is CASSGQENTEAFF. CDR3 coding DNA: TGTGCCAGCAGCGGACAGGAGAACACTGAAGCTTTCTTT.

Written as DNA, the CDR3 is TGTGCCAGCAGCTGGACCGCAGGGGATGCTCAGCCCCAGCATTTT. As protein: CASSWTAGDAQPQHF. The chain recombines TRBV5-5 with TRBJ1-5; tentative D call: TRBD1 (6 bases). Germline lookup yields CDR1 SGHKS and CDR2 YYEKEE (reference sequence). Between the trimmed V and J ends, which lost 3 bases and 6 bases, there was a span of 16 bases. The CDR3 has 15 residues.

This chain connects TRBV4-3 to TRBJ1-5, with no clear D. V lost 1 base, J lost 2 bases, and 12 bases lay in between. The CDR3 is 16 amino acids. Germline CDR1 LGHNA, CDR2 YSLEER. The CDR3 DNA sequence: TGCGCCAGCAGCCAAGTCTATACAGCGGGCAATCAGCCCCAGCATTTT. It codes for CASSQVYTAGNQPQHF.

The chain joins TRBV28 to TRBJ2-7; perhaps TRBD2 as D (6 bases). CDR1 MDHEN and CDR2 SYDVKM come from the germline V gene. V was cut by 4 bases and J by 6 bases, with 22 bases left in between. This CDR3 is 16 amino acids long. In DNA, the CDR3 is TGTGCCAGCAGTTCACCTAACTGGAGAGGAGGGTCCGAGCAGTACTTC. It is translated as CASSSPNWRGGSEQYF.

This chain connects TRBV4-2 to TRBJ2-7, with 7 bases fitting TRBD2. This CDR3 is 16 amino acids long. CDR1 is LGHNA and CDR2 is YNFKEQ in the germline V gene. V lost 5 bases and J lost 1; bases outside the gene matches: 11. Here the CDR3 DNA reads TGTGCCAGCAGCTCAGCGGGGACTGTCTCGTCCTACGAGCAGTACTTC. It yields the protein CASSSAGTVSSYEQYF.

In DNA, the CDR3 is TGTGCCAGCAGGGGGACTAGCTCTGACACCGGGGAGCTGTTTTTT. Translation: CASRGTSSDTGELFF. J is TRBJ2-2 and V is TRBV2; 9 bases align to TRBD2. Per germline, CDR1 SNHLY and CDR2 FYNNEI. V lost 6 bases to trimming and J lost 3 bases; unmatched junction nucleotides: 5. This CDR3 contains 15 residues. Filled out from reference TRBV2 and TRBJ2-2, the complete variable domain reads EPEVTQTPSHQVTQMGQEVILRCVPISNHLYFYWYRQILGQKVEFLVSFYNNEISEKSEIFDDQFSVERPDGSNFTLKIRSTKLEDSAMYFCASRGTSSDTGELFFGEGSRLTVL.

The rearrangement joins TRBV29-1 to TRBJ2-5; possible D gene TRBD2, 7 bases. The CDR3 length is 12 residues. Germline V CDR1 and CDR2: SQVTM, ANQGSEA. V lost 7 bases, J lost 5 bases, and 14 bases lay in between. CDR3 residues: CSGVEGGETQYF. CDR3 sequence (DNA): TGCAGCGGAGTAGAGGGGGGGGAGACCCAGTACTTC.

The rearrangement joins TRBV5-1 to TRBJ2-2; 8 nucleotides align to TRBD2. Germline trimming cut 0 bases from V and 5 bases from J; bases unmatched to any gene: 3. The CDR3 runs 15 residues. Per the germline V gene, CDR1 is SGHRS and CDR2 is YFSETQ. CDR3 amino acids: CASSLVPGGTGELFF. Here the CDR3 DNA reads TGCGCCAGCAGCTTGGTGCCGGGAGGGACCGGGGAGCTGTTTTTT.

This chain links TRBV7-8 with TRBJ2-1; 7 bases are shared with TRBD2. Germline loops: CDR1 SGHVS, CDR2 FQNEAQ. With V trimmed by 1 base and J by 0 bases, 9 bases remained unmatched. CDR3 length: 18 residues. As DNA, the CDR3 is TGTGCCAGCAGCTTAGTACGGGATGTAGCGGGCTCCTACAATGAGCAGTTCTTC. Its protein product is CASSLVRDVAGSYNEQFF.

V gene TRBV30 combines with J gene TRBJ1-5; tentative D call: TRBD1 (5 bases). Trimming shortened V by 2 bases and J by 4 bases, and 12 bases separated the two germline ends. The CDR3 extends over 14 amino acids. The germline gives CDR1 GTSNPN, CDR2 SVGIG (reference sequence). This chain's CDR3 is CAWSLAGRNQPQHF. CDR3 bases: TGTGCCTGGAGTCTGGCAGGGCGGAATCAGCCCCAGCATTTT.

This chain uses TRBV7-2 with TRBJ2-7; D not resolved. The CDR3 covers 13 residues. In germline, CDR1 is SGHTA, CDR2 FQGNSA. V was clipped by 5 bases and J by 7 bases, with 15 bases between them. This chain's CDR3 is CASSLGSPGEQYF. CDR3 sequence (DNA): TGTGCCAGCAGCCTAGGTAGCCCCGGGGAGCAGTACTTC.

The chain combines TRBV21-1 with TRBJ2-1; TRBD2 is taken as the D call from the table, unchecked against the DNA. TRBV21-1 is a documented pseudogene. CDR3 length: 17 residues. CDR3 nucleotide sequence: TGTGCCAGCAGCAAATCGTATCGGGGGTCCCTATACAATGAGCAGTTCTTC. Translation gives CASSKSYRGSLYNEQFF.

The V and J genes are TRBV5-8 and TRBJ1-1; the D gene is possibly TRBD1 (5 bases). The CDR3 runs 14 residues. The V end was cut by 0 bases, the J end by 5 bases, with 11 bases between. CDR1 SGHTS and CDR2 YDEGEE come from the germline V gene. CDR3 loop: CASSLGQGETEAFF. The CDR3 region has the DNA TGTGCCAGCAGCTTGGGGCAGGGTGAGACTGAAGCTTTCTTT.

The rearrangement joins TRBV10-1 to TRBJ2-7; D remains unclear. The germline gives CDR1 WNHNN, CDR2 SYGVQD (reference sequence). CDR3 size: 13 residues. V was clipped by 10 bases and J by 0 bases, with 13 bases between them. CDR3 nucleotides: TGCGCCACCCTCGCGGCGGTCTCCTACGAGCAGTACTTC. The encoded protein is CATLAAVSYEQYF.

This rearrangement joins TRBV5-4 to TRBJ1-1, with a weak D call TRBD1 (5 bases). This CDR3 has 15 amino acids. Germline values: CDR1 SGHNT, CDR2 YYREEE (reference sequence). The V and J ends lost 0 bases and 0 bases respectively, with 9 bases between them. CDR3 protein: CASSLGSRVNTEAFF. The CDR3 nucleotides are TGTGCCAGCAGCTTGGGGTCCAGGGTGAACACTGAAGCTTTCTTT.

Written as DNA, the CDR3 is TGTGCCAGCAGCTTAAGGGACAGGGAGGACGAGCAGTACTTC. Translated, it gives CASSLRDREDEQYF. The gene calls are TRBV11-2 and TRBJ2-7, with 9 bases identical to TRBD1. The germline CDR1 and CDR2 sequences are SGHAT and FQNNGV. The J segment lost 5 bases and the V segment lost 2 bases, leaving 4 bases of the junction unmatched. This CDR3 has 14 residues.